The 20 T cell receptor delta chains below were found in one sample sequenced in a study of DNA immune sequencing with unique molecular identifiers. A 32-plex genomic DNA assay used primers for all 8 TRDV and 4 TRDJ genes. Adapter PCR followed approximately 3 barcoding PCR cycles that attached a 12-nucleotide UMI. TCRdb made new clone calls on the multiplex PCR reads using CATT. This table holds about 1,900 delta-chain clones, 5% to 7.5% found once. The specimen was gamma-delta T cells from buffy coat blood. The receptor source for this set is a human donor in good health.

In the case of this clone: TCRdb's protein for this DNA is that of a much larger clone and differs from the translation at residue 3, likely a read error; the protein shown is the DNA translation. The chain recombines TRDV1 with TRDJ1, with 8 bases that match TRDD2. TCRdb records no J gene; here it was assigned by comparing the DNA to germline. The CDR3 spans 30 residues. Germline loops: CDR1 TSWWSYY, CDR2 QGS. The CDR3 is CAHGEQGPSPSYPWKGYWGFTPTYTDKLIF. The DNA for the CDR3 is TGTGCTCATGGGGAACAAGGGCCCTCGCCTTCCTATCCGTGGAAGGGCTATTGGGGGTTCACGCCCACATACACCGATAAACTCATCTTT.

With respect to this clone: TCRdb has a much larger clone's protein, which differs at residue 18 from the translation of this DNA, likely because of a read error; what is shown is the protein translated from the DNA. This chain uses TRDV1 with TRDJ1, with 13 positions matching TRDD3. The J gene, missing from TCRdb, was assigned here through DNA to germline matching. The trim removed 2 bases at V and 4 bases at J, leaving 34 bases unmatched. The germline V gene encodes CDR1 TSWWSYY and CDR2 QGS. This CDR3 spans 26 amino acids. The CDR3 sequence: CALGESAPYHPPHWGIRVIPLDKLIF. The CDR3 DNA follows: TGTGCTCTTGGGGAATCGGCCCCCTACCACCCCCCTCACTGGGGGATACGCGTCATACCTCTCGATAAACTCATCTTT.

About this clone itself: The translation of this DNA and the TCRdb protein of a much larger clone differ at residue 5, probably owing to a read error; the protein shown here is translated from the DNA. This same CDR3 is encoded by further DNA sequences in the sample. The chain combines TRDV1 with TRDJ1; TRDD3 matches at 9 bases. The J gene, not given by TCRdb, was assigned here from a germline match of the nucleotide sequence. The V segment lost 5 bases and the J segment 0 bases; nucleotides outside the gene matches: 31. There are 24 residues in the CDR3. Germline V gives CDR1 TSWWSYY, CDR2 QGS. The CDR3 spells CALGLSPLGPGDTSTPPYTDKLIF. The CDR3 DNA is TGTGCTCTTGGGCTGTCCCCCCTTGGCCCTGGGGATACGAGTACCCCTCCGTACACCGATAAACTCATCTTT.

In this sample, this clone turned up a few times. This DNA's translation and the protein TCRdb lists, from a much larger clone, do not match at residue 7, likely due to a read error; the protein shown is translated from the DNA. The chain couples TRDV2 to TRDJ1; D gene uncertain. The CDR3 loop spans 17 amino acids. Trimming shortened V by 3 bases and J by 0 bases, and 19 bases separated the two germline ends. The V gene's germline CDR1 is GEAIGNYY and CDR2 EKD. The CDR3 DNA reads TGTGCCTGTGACCCGATCGAGGATCCTCAGAACACCGATAAACTCATCTTT. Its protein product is CACDPIEDPQNTDKLIF.

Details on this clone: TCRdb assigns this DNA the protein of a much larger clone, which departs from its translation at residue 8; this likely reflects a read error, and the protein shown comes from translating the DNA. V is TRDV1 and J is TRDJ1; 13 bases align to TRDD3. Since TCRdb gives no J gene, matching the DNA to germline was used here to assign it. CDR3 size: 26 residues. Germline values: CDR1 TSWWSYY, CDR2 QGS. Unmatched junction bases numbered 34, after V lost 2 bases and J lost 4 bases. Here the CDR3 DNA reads TGTGCTCTTGGGGAATCGGCCCGCTACCACCCCCCTCACTGGGGGATACGCGGCATACCTCTCGATAAACTCATCTTT. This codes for CALGESARYHPPHWGIRGIPLDKLIF.

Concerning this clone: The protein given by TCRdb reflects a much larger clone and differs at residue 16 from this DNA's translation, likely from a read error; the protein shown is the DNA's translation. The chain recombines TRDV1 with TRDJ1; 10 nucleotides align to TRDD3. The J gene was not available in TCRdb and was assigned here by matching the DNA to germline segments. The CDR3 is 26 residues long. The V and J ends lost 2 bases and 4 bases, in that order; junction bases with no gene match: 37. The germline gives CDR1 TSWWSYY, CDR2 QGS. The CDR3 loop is CALGESAPYHPPHWGMRGIPLDKLIF. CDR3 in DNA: TGTGCTCTTGGGGAATCGGCCCCCTACCACCCCCCTCACTGGGGGATGCGCGGCATACCTCTCGATAAACTCATCTTT.

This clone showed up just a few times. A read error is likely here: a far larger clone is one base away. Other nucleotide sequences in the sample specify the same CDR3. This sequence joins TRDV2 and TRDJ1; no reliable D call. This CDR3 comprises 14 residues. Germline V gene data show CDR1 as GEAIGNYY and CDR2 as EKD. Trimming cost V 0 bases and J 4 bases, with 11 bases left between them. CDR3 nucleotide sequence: TGTGCCTGTGACACCCTACTAGGAGGCGATAAACTCATCTTT. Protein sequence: CACDTLLGGDKLIF.

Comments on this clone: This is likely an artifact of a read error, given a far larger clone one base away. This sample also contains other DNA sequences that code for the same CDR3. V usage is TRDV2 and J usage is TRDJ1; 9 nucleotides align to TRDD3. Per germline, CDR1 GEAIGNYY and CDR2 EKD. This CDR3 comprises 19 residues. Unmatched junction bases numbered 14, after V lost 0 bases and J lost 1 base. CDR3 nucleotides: TGTGCCTGTGACACCGTGGGGGCCCGGGGATACGAGGGCACCGATAAACTCATCTTT. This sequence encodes CACDTVGARGYEGTDKLIF.

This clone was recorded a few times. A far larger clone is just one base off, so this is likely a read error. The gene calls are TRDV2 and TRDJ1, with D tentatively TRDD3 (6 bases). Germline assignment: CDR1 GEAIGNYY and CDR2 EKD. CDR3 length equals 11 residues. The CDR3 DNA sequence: TGTGCCTGTGACTACTGGGATAAACACATCTTT. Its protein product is CACDYWDKHIF.

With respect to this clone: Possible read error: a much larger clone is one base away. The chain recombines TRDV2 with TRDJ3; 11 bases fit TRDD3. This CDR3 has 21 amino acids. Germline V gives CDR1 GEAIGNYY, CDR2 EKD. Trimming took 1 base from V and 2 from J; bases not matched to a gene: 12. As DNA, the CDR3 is TGTGCCTGTGACACAGTGCTGGGGGATACCCCGAGCCCCTGGGACACCCGACAGATGTTTTTC. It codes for CACDTVLGDTPSPWDTRQMFF.

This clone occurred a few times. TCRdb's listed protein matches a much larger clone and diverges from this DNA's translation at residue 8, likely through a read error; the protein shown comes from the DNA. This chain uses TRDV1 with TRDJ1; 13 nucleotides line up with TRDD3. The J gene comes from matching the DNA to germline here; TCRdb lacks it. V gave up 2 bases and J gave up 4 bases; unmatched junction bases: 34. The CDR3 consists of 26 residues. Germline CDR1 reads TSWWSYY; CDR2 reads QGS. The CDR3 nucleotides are TGTGCTCTTGGGGAATCGGCCCACTACCACCCCCCTCACTGGGGGATACGCGGCATACCTCTCGATAAACTCATCTTT. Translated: CALGESAHYHPPHWGIRGIPLDKLIF.

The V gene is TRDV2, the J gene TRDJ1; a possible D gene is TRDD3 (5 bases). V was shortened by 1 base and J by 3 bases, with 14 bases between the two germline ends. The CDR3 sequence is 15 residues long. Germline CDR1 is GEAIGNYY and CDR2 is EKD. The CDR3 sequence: CACDTLGGSSDKLIF. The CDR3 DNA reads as TGTGCCTGTGACACTCTGGGAGGATCGTCCGATAAACTCATCTTT.

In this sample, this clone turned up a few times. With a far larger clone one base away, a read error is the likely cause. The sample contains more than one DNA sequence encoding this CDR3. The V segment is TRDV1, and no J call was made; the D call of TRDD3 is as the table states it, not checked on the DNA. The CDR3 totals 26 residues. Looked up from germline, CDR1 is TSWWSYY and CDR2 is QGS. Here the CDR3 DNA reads TGTGCTCTTGGGGAATCGGCCCCCTACCACCCCCCTCACTGGGGGATACGCGGCATACCTCTCGATAAACTCATTTTT. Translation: CALGESAPYHPPHWGIRGIPLDKLIF.

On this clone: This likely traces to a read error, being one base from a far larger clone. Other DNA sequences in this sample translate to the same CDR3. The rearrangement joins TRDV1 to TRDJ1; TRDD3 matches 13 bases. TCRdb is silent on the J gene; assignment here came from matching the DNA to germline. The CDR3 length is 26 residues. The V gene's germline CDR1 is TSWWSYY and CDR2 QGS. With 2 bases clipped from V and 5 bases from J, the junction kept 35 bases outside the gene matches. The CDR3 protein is CALGESAPYHPPHWGIRGIPLDKLIF. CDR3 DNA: TGTGCTCTTGGGGAATCGGCCCCCTACCACCCCCCTCACTGGGGGATACGCGGCATACCTCTAGATAAACTCATCTTT.

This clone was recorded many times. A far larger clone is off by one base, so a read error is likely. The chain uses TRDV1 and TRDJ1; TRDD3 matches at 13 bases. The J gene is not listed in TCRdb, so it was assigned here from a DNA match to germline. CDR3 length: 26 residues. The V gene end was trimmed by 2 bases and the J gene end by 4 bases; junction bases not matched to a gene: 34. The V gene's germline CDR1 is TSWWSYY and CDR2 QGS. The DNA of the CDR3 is TGTGCTCTTGGGGAATCGGCCCCCTACCACCCCCCTCACTGGGGGATACGCAGCATACCTCTCGATAAACTCATCTTT. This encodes CALGESAPYHPPHWGIRSIPLDKLIF.

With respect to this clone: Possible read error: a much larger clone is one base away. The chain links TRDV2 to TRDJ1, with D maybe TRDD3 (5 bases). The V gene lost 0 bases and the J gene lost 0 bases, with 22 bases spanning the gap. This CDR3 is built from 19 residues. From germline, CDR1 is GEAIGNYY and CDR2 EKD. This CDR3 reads CACDTRGNWRSPYTDKLIF. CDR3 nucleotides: TGTGCCTGTGACACCAGAGGTAACTGGAGGTCACCTTACACCGATAAACTCATCTTT.

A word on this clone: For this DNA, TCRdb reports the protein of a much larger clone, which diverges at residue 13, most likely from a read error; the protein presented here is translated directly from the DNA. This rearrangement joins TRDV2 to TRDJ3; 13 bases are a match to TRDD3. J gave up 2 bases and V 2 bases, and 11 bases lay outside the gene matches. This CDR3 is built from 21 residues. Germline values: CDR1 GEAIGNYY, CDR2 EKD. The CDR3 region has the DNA TGTGCCTGTGACAGCGTACTGGGGGATACGTCCGGCCCCTGGGACACCCGACAGATGTTTTTC. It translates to CACDSVLGDTSGPWDTRQMFF.

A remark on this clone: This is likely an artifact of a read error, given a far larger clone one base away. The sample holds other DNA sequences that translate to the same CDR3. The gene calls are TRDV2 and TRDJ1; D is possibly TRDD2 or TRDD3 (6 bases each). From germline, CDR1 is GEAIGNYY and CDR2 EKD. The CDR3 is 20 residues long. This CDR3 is CACDTVRGTSIRSYTDKLIF. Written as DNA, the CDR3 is TGTGCCTGTGACACCGTCCGGGGGACGTCGATACGCTCCTACACCGATAAACTAATCTTT.

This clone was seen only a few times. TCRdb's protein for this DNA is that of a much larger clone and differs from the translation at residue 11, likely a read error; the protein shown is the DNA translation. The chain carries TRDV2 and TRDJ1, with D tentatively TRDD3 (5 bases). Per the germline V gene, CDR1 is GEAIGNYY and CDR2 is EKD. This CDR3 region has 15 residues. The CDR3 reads CACDSFPPGTEKLIF. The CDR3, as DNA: TGTGCCTGTGACTCGTTCCCACCTGGGACCGAAAAACTCATCTTT.

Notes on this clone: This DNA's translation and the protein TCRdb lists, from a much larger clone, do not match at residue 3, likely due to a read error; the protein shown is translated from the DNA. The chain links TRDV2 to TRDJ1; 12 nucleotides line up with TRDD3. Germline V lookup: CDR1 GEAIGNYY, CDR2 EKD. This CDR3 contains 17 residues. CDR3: CASDKVSSGGYDDKLIF. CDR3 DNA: TGTGCCAGTGACAAGGTATCCTCTGGGGGATACGACGATAAACTCATCTTT.